A selection of T cell receptor beta chains follows, all from one sample in a study of blood T cell repertoires in COVID-19. Method: immunoSEQ multiplex PCR; TCRdb's copy keeps in-frame clones and lacks some. The data hold 120,000 to 150,000 clones, with roughly 84% observed a single time. Sample: PBMCs or T cells enriched from blood (not recorded which). These receptors all stem from a woman in her forties or fifties who had been exposed to COVID-19. CDR3s include the opening cysteine and the closing phenylalanine or tryptophan. The D gene is left open where the match is weak. Size values are once, few and many counts, or a class for expanded clones, and some rows have none.

v_call: TRBV7-2
clone_size: .
d_call: TRBD1
j_call: TRBJ2-1
cdr3_aa: CASSLAGQGVDEQFF
cdr3_nt: TGTGCCAGCAGCTTGGCGGGACAGGGGGTAGATGAGCAGTTCTTC

v_call: TRBV11-1
clone_size: once
d_call: .
j_call: TRBJ2-4
cdr3_aa: CASSITHGTHKNIQYF
cdr3_nt: TGTGCCAGCAGCATAACCCACGGGACACACAAAAACATTCAGTACTTC

v_call: TRBV3-1/TRBV3-2
clone_size: .
d_call: TRBD2
j_call: TRBJ2-7
cdr3_aa: CASSQGGGEVYEQYF
cdr3_nt: TGTGCCAGCAGCCAAGGGGGGGGAGAGGTCTACGAGCAGTACTTC

v_call: TRBV27
clone_size: .
d_call: .
j_call: TRBJ1-4
cdr3_aa: CASRQAPSNEKLFF
cdr3_nt: TGTGCCAGCAGACAGGCTCCCAGTAATGAAAAACTGTTTTTT

v_call: TRBV4-3
clone_size: .
d_call: TRBD2
j_call: TRBJ2-1
cdr3_aa: CASSQGILAGGKYNEQFF
cdr3_nt: TGCGCCAGCAGCCAAGGGATCCTAGCGGGGGGTAAATACAATGAGCAGTTCTTC

v_call: TRBV27
clone_size: .
d_call: TRBD1
j_call: TRBJ2-5
cdr3_aa: CASSQGTGNQETQYF
cdr3_nt: TGTGCCAGCAGTCAGGGGACAGGGAATCAAGAGACCCAGTACTTC

v_call: TRBV5-1
clone_size: .
d_call: TRBD1
j_call: TRBJ1-4
cdr3_aa: CASSQGTGREKLFF
cdr3_nt: TGCGCCAGCAGCCAAGGGACAGGGAGGGAAAAACTGTTTTTT

v_call: TRBV4-1
clone_size: .
d_call: .
j_call: TRBJ2-5
cdr3_aa: CASSQDWEAGTQYF
cdr3_nt: TGCGCCAGCAGCCAAGATTGGGAAGCGGGGACCCAGTACTTC

v_call: TRBV5-1
clone_size: .
d_call: TRBD1
j_call: TRBJ1-1
cdr3_aa: CASSLGATGGVTEAFF
cdr3_nt: TGCGCCAGCAGCTTGGGGGCGACAGGGGGTGTGACTGAAGCTTTCTTT

v_call: TRBV11-2
clone_size: once
d_call: .
j_call: TRBJ2-7
cdr3_aa: CASSLARTYEQYF
cdr3_nt: TGTGCCAGCAGCTTAGCGCGGACCTACGAGCAGTACTTC

v_call: TRBV19
clone_size: .
d_call: .
j_call: TRBJ1-5
cdr3_aa: CASPLVGEGLRITLTDQPQHF
cdr3_nt: TGTGCCAGTCCCCTTGTGGGGGAGGGTTTGAGGATAACCCTCACGGATCAGCCCCAGCATTTT

v_call: TRBV11-2
clone_size: .
d_call: .
j_call: TRBJ2-7
cdr3_aa: CASSLVQTYEQYF
cdr3_nt: TGTGCCAGCAGCTTAGTACAGACCTACGAGCAGTACTTC

v_call: TRBV6-5
clone_size: .
d_call: .
j_call: TRBJ2-7
cdr3_aa: CASRRSGPSYEQYF
cdr3_nt: TGTGCCAGCAGGAGAAGCGGGCCGTCCTACGAGCAGTACTTC

v_call: TRBV11-2
clone_size: .
d_call: .
j_call: TRBJ2-2
cdr3_aa: CASSRRVGTGELFF
cdr3_nt: TGTGCCAGCAGCAGACGGGTGGGCACCGGGGAGCTGTTTTTT

v_call: TRBV11-2
clone_size: .
d_call: .
j_call: TRBJ2-2
cdr3_aa: CASSFGGGATGELFF
cdr3_nt: TGTGCCAGCAGCTTTGGAGGCGGGGCTACCGGGGAGCTGTTTTTT

v_call: TRBV6-5
clone_size: once
d_call: .
j_call: TRBJ1-5
cdr3_aa: CASSYSRDQPQHF
cdr3_nt: TGTGCCAGCAGTTACTCTCGGGATCAGCCCCAGCATTTT

v_call: TRBV7-3
clone_size: once
d_call: .
j_call: TRBJ2-1
cdr3_aa: CASSRGRVSYNEQFF
cdr3_nt: TGTGCCAGCAGCCGCGGCAGAGTCTCCTACAATGAGCAGTTCTTC

v_call: TRBV7-2
clone_size: .
d_call: TRBD1
j_call: TRBJ2-6
cdr3_aa: CASSLRQGALSGANVLTF
cdr3_nt: TGTGCCAGCAGCCTCAGACAGGGGGCCCTGTCTGGGGCCAACGTCCTGACTTTC

v_call: TRBV15
clone_size: .
d_call: .
j_call: TRBJ2-7
cdr3_aa: CATSTRGSYGSYEQYF
cdr3_nt: TGTGCCACCAGCACCCGAGGGAGCTACGGGTCCTACGAGCAGTACTTC

v_call: TRBV5-6
clone_size: .
d_call: .
j_call: TRBJ2-6
cdr3_aa: CASSLESSGANVLTF
cdr3_nt: TGTGCCAGCAGCTTGGAGAGCTCTGGGGCCAACGTCCTGACTTTC

v_call: TRBV19
clone_size: .
d_call: .
j_call: TRBJ1-1
cdr3_aa: CASSIGRGGVTEAFF
cdr3_nt: TGTGCCAGTAGTATCGGTCGGGGAGGGGTCACTGAAGCTTTCTTT

v_call: TRBV10-3
clone_size: .
d_call: .
j_call: TRBJ1-5
cdr3_aa: CAISPGPGSNQPQHF
cdr3_nt: TGTGCCATCAGCCCCGGTCCGGGGAGCAATCAGCCCCAGCATTTT

v_call: TRBV15
clone_size: .
d_call: TRBD2
j_call: TRBJ2-5
cdr3_aa: CATSRGGTGTSGTQYF
cdr3_nt: TGTGCCACCAGCAGAGGTGGAACGGGGACTAGTGGCACCCAGTACTTC